This is a list of T cell receptor beta chains from one sample in a study of CD8 T cells in Susac syndrome. Each CDR3 protein is one row after TCRdb ran MiXCR on the immunoSEQ multiplex PCR reads. The sample has 100,000 or so distinct CDR3 sequences, 95% seen once. The sample consisted of CD8+ T cells from PBMCs. The receptor set was obtained from a human donor with Susac syndrome. Each CDR3 is given with its conserved first and last residue.

cdr3_aa	v_call	j_call
CASSYGTSYNEQFF	TRBV19	TRBJ2-1
CASSQDAEDTQYF	TRBV3-1	TRBJ2-3
CASSLFQDYEQYF	TRBV28	TRBJ2-7
CASSIPGANVLTF	TRBV19	TRBJ2-6
CATSRGTEIHNEQFF	TRBV15	TRBJ2-1
CASSHGVGEQYF	TRBV3-1	TRBJ2-7
CATSIPGQETQYF	TRBV15	TRBJ2-5
CASSGYGKLGTDTQYF	TRBV3-1	TRBJ2-3
CASSPGGEQYF	TRBV7-6	TRBJ2-7
CASSLSSNEQFF	TRBV5-4	TRBJ2-1
CASSPVSGPYEQYF	TRBV13	TRBJ2-7
CASSQSPPRDRATYGYTF	TRBV23-1	TRBJ1-2
CASTRRHGYTF	TRBV9	TRBJ1-2
CSARGQELRNQPQHF	TRBV20-1	TRBJ1-5
CSATQGAEAFF	TRBV20-1	TRBJ1-1
CASSLLAGGPDTQYF	TRBV13	TRBJ2-3
CSVFLAGGPDTQYF	TRBV29-1	TRBJ2-3
CAISQGQGNQPQHF	TRBV10-3	TRBJ1-5
CASSVQISARALEQYF	TRBV11-2	TRBJ2-7
CSAGGQNYGYTF	TRBV20-1	TRBJ1-2
CASSRLVGGVRVETDTQYF	TRBV3-1	TRBJ2-3
CASSLGAGVNQPQHF	TRBV27	TRBJ1-5
CATSDLSSGFSEQFF	TRBV24-1	TRBJ2-1
CASSQDFVGQNNSPLHF	TRBV4-2	TRBJ1-6
CATSIESSGANVLTF	TRBV15	TRBJ2-6
CASSLAPNNEQFF	TRBV27	TRBJ2-1
CSASLPAVETQYF	TRBV20-1	TRBJ2-5
CASSQRGALNQPQHF	TRBV18	TRBJ1-5
CASSTSGASGDTQYF	TRBV9	TRBJ2-3
CASSPDWGYTF	TRBV12-3/TRBV12-4	TRBJ1-2
CASSSTGLGSYTF	TRBV14	TRBJ1-2
CASSAPGLKDSYEQYF	TRBV7-9	TRBJ2-7
CASSLPGVPGYTF	TRBV5-4	TRBJ1-2
CASSPRRDSLNTGELFF	TRBV9	TRBJ2-2
CATITGAYYEQYF	TRBV10-2	TRBJ2-7
CSARADRTKETQYF	TRBV20-1	TRBJ2-5
CASRPPTDSPLHF	TRBV6-5	TRBJ1-6
CASSQDVVGTDSPLHF	TRBV3-1	TRBJ1-6
CSARGDYGYEQYF	TRBV20-1	TRBJ2-7
CASSPQGRDTQYF	TRBV5-6	TRBJ2-3
CASIPTGRNTEAFF	TRBV6-5	TRBJ1-1
CASSFGRTYEQYF	TRBV28	TRBJ2-7
CASSNLGATDTQYF	TRBV27	TRBJ2-3
CADSSGVNEQFF	TRBV7-9	TRBJ2-1
CASSQEITGLQETQYF	TRBV3-1	TRBJ2-5